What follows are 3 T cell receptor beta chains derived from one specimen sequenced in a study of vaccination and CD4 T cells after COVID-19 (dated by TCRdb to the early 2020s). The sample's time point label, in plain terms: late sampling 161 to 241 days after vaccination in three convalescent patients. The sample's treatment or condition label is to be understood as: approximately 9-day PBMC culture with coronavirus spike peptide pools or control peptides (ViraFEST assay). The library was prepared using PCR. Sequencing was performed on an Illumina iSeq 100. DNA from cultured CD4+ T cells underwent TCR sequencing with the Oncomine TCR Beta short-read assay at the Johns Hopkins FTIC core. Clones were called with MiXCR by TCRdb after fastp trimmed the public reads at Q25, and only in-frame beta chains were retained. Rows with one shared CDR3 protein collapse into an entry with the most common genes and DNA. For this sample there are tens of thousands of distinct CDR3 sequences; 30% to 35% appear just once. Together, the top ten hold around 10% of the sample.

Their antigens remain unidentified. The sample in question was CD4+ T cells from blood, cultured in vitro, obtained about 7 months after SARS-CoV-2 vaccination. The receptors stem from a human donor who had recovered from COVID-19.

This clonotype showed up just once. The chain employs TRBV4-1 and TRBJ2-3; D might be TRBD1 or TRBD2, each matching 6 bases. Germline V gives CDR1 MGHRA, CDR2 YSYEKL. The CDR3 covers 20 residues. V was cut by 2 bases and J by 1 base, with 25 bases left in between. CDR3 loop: CASSQPHGGEGVRRTDTQYF. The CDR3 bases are TGCGCCAGCAGCCAACCCCACGGGGGCGAGGGTGTTCGGCGCACAGATACGCAGTATTTT.

DNA of the CDR3: TGTGCCAGCAGCTCGATGAATGAGCAGTTCTTC. Translated, it gives CASSSMNEQFF. The chain couples TRBV5-4 to TRBJ2-1; D remains ambiguous. The CDR3 contains 11 residues. The germline V gene has CDR1 SGHNT and CDR2 YYREEE (reference sequence). The V end lost 3 bases, the J end lost 7 bases, and 5 bases lay between the germline ends.

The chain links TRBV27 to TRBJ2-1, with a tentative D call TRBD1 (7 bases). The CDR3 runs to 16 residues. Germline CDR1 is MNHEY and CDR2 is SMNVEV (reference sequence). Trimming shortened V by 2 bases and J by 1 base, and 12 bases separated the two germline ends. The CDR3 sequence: CASSLGSGGSYNEQFF. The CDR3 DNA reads TGTGCCAGCAGTTTAGGATCAGGGGGGTCCTACAATGAGCAGTTCTTC.